The 3 T cell receptor beta chains listed next were all sequenced from one sample in a study of PD-L1 blockade in urothelial cancer. Libraries were prepared by immunoSEQ multiplex PCR; TCRdb keeps only in-frame clonotypes and omits some of them. Among about 42,000 clones, approximately 77% were seen once, and the ten largest hold roughly 2.7%. The sequences come from PBMCs, collected around atezolizumab (anti-PD-L1) treatment. These receptors originate from a man in his 70s with urothelial cancer.

The V call is TRBV9, the J call TRBJ1-3; D unclear. This CDR3 comprises 16 residues. Germline CDR1 SGDLS, CDR2 YYNGEE. V shed 4 bases and J shed 2 bases, with 16 bases lying between them. The CDR3 nucleotides are TGTGCCAGCAGCTCAGACGAGGGAACTACTGGAAACACCATATATTTT. This encodes CASSSDEGTTGNTIYF.

A few counts support this clone. The chain combines TRBV19 with TRBJ1-5, with TRBD1 matching 9 bases. CDR1 is LNHDA, CDR2 SQIVND, per germline (reference sequence). The V and J ends lost 5 bases and 4 bases, in that order; junction bases with no gene match: 6. The CDR3 is 15 residues long. In nucleotides, the CDR3 is TGTGCCAGTAGTCTTTCCGGGACAGGGAATCAGCCCCAGCATTTT. Translating it yields CASSLSGTGNQPQHF.

The chain uses TRBV4-1 and TRBJ1-3, with a possible D match to TRBD1 (5 bases). This CDR3 is built from 15 residues. V dropped 3 bases and J dropped 5 bases, with 14 bases sitting between them. Germline loops: CDR1 MGHRA, CDR2 YSYEKL. The CDR3 region is CASSHHSQDRNTIYF. Written as DNA, the CDR3 is TGCGCCAGCAGCCATCACTCACAGGACAGAAACACCATATATTTT.